This T cell receptor (beta chain) was retrieved from a study of blood T cells in healthy people across ages. This clonotype was found many times. The target antigen is unknown. The CDR3 sequence is 14 residues long. Germline CDR1 MNHEY, CDR2 SMNVEV (reference sequence). V lost 5 bases and J lost 10; bases outside the gene matches: 8. Study outcomes and limitations: A roughly linear age-dependent decrease characterized TCR beta diversity per million T cells.

With a J-beta primer mix and a sample-barcoded 5' primer, a second PCR ran roughly 6 to 11 cycles. TCRdb re-analysed the 5' RACE reads in MiXCR, keeping a single row per CDR3 protein. The sample has hundreds of thousands of distinct CDR3 sequences; under 35% are singletons. Total RNA amounts of at least 6 micrograms were extracted per sample. Sequencing was done on a sample of blood. The TCR originated in a woman older than 75 in good health. The chain uses TRBV27 and TRBJ2-1, with 10 bases lining up with TRBD2. This CDR3 is CASSPVAGGWEQFF. The CDR3 DNA reads as TGTGCCAGCAGTCCCGTAGCGGGGGGTTGGGAGCAGTTCTTC.